Presented here are 5 T cell receptor beta chains from one specimen sequenced in a study of tumor and adjacent non-tumor tissue in lung cancer. A modified ARM-PCR protocol with three rounds of nested PCR amplified TCRbeta. TCRdb processed the multiplex PCR reads anew with MiXCR; each CDR3 protein has one entry. The sample records 60,000 or so distinct CDR3 sequences, around two thirds being singletons. This sample's RNA came from whole unsorted tissue. Distant lung tissue was collected more than 3 cm away from the tumor edge. The specimen sequenced was distant non-tumor lung tissue. The receptors originated from a man in his 70s with non-small cell lung cancer.

Points on this clonotype: A read error may be the cause here, since a much bigger clone is one base away. V usage is TRBV4-2 and J usage is TRBJ2-2; weak D call: TRBD2 (6 bases). The CDR3 is 15 amino acids. CDR1 and CDR2 from the germline V gene are LGHNA and YNFKEQ. CDR3 region: CASSQDMRGGGEPFF. CDR3 coding DNA: TGTGCCAGCAGCCAAGATATGAGGGGTGGCGGGGAGCCGTTTTTT.

This clonotype has at least ten counts. V is TRBV20-1 and J is TRBJ2-7; D call uncertain. The V and J ends lost 3 bases and 6 bases respectively, with 15 bases between them. The germline V gene has CDR1 DFQATT and CDR2 SNEGSKA (reference sequence). CDR3 length: 13 amino acids. Here the CDR3 DNA reads TGCAGTGCTAGCGGGTCTTGGGTCAGCGAGCAGTACTTC. It is translated as CSASGSWVSEQYF.

A note on this clonotype: This sequence may be a read error, since a much larger clone differs from it by one base. The chain links TRBV28 to TRBJ2-5, with 13 bases fitting TRBD2. The CDR3 loop spans 16 amino acids. Germline values: CDR1 MDHEN, CDR2 SYDVKM. The trim removed 7 bases at V and 4 bases at J, leaving 9 bases unmatched. CDR3 nucleotide sequence: TGTGCCAGCAAAACTAGCGGGAGGGTATCCCGAGAGACCCAGTACTTC. Translating it yields CASKTSGRVSRETQYF.

The chain is built from TRBV30 and TRBJ1-4; D is undetermined. CDR1 is GTSNPN and CDR2 is SVGIG in the germline V gene (reference sequence). Trimming removed 2 bases at V and 10 bases at J, with 11 bases between. The CDR3 is 12 amino acids. CDR3 in amino acids: CAWSINAAKLFF. In nucleotides, the CDR3 is TGTGCCTGGAGTATTAATGCAGCAAAACTGTTTTTT.

This clonotype was seen a handful of times. The V gene is TRBV19, the J gene TRBJ2-3, with 7 bases aligning to TRBD2. After removal of 1 base from V and 0 bases from J, the junction contained 13 bases not matched to a gene. The CDR3 length is 19 residues. Germline V gene data show CDR1 as LNHDA and CDR2 as SQIVND (reference sequence). The CDR3 reads CASSIVLRASGSSTDTQYF. The CDR3 DNA follows: TGTGCCAGTAGTATAGTACTGAGGGCTAGCGGTTCTAGCACAGATACGCAGTATTTT. The variable domain in full, with the rest retrieved from reference TRBV19 and TRBJ2-3, is DGGITQSPKYLFRKEGQNVTLSCEQNLNHDAMYWYRQDPGQGLRLIYYSQIVNDFQKGDIAEGYSVSREKKESFPLTVTSAQKNPTAFYLCASSIVLRASGSSTDTQYFGPGTRLTVL.